This T cell receptor (beta chain) was identified in a study of early T cells in non-severe SARS-CoV-2 infection. The overall study: Unsorted whole-blood RNA was sequenced in bulk, leaving chains unpaired. Overall study findings and caveats: The matching step, a VDJdb search, favored anti-spike CD8 responses and missed private and CD4 specificities.

The TCR library protocol attached unique molecular identifiers to the individual cDNA molecules. Each CDR3 protein is one row after TCRdb ran MiXCR on the 5' RACE reads. The sample comprises around 80,000 distinct CDR3 sequences, around 15% of which are singletons, and 1.4% rests with the top ten. Germline V CDR1 and CDR2: SQVTM, ANQGSEA. The V and J ends lost 3 bases and 8 bases, in that order; junction bases with no gene match: 10. CDR3 length: 14 residues. This clonotype was recorded once. Its antigen is not identified. This TCR came from an adult who was a healthcare worker with PCR-confirmed SARS-CoV-2 infection or an uninfected control (not recorded which). The sequenced sample consisted of whole blood. This chain links TRBV29-1 with TRBJ2-1; 7 bases align to TRBD2. This chain's CDR3 is CSVDVGLAVDEQFF. CDR3 nucleotide sequence: TGCAGCGTTGACGTGGGGCTAGCGGTGGATGAGCAGTTCTTC.